This entry lists 18 T cell receptor beta chains sequenced from one sample in a study of cytomegalovirus exposure and HLA in healthy donors. The PCR used 60 Vbeta and 13 Jbeta primers. Assay used: immunoSEQ multiplex PCR; TCRdb lists only in-frame clones, some missing. This table holds about 130,000 clones, 75% to 90% found once. Sequenced input: PBMCs. The receptor set was obtained from a woman aged 40 to 50 in good health and CMV-seronegative.

This clone was detected a few times. The chain combines TRBV4-1 with TRBJ1-5; D uncertain. V was trimmed by 0 bases and J by 7 bases, leaving 13 bases between them. The CDR3 is 15 residues long. Per germline, CDR1 MGHRA and CDR2 YSYEKL. CDR3 sequence (DNA): TGCGCCAGCAGCCAAGAATACACTCTCAGGCAGCCCCAGCATTTT. Protein product: CASSQEYTLRQPQHF.

This rearrangement joins TRBV7-9 to TRBJ2-7; TRBD1 aligns across 9 bases. This CDR3 has 14 residues. The germline V gene has CDR1 SEHNR and CDR2 FQNEAQ (reference sequence). V was clipped by 5 bases and J by 1 base; unmatched bases: 3. CDR3 region: CASSRDRVSYEQYF. CDR3 coding DNA: TGTGCCAGCAGCCGGGACAGGGTGTCCTACGAGCAGTACTTC.

The V gene is TRBV27, the J gene TRBJ2-6, with D unresolved. V was shortened by 5 bases and J by 0 bases, with 20 bases between the two germline ends. The CDR3 spans 19 residues. In germline, CDR1 is MNHEY, CDR2 SMNVEV (reference sequence). The CDR3 bases are TGTGCCAGCAGTGAAGACGTAGCATATCTTAGCTCTGGGGCCAACGTCCTGACTTTC. Residues: CASSEDVAYLSSGANVLTF.

The chain links TRBV5-1 to TRBJ2-1; D is unclear. The V and J ends lost 0 bases and 0 bases respectively, with 4 bases between them. CDR3 length: 14 amino acids. The V gene's germline CDR1 is SGHRS and CDR2 YFSETQ. The CDR3 coding sequence is TGCGCCAGCAGCTTGGCTAGCTCCTACAATGAGCAGTTCTTC. It translates to CASSLASSYNEQFF.

CDR3 sequence reads: CASSVVSGPHNEQFF. The CDR3 DNA follows: TGTGCCAGCAGCGTAGTTAGCGGGCCGCACAATGAGCAGTTCTTC. This chain links TRBV9 with TRBJ2-1; 7 nucleotides agree with TRBD2. Germline trimming cut 0 bases from V and 5 bases from J; bases unmatched to any gene: 5. Germline CDR1 and CDR2: SGDLS and YYNGEE. This CDR3 contains 15 residues.

Comments on this clone: The sample contains more than one DNA sequence encoding this CDR3. This rearrangement joins TRBV7-2 to TRBJ1-5, with a tentative D call TRBD1 (6 bases). The CDR3 consists of 14 residues. Germline V CDR1 and CDR2: SGHTA, FQGNSA. Trimming shortened V by 1 base and J by 2 bases, and 6 bases separated the two germline ends. The CDR3 protein is CASSLEGGNQPQHF. Written as DNA, the CDR3 is TGTGCCAGCAGCTTAGAGGGGGGCAATCAGCCCCAGCATTTT.

The V gene is TRBV7-3, the J gene TRBJ2-2; 9 bases fit TRBD2. Germline CDR1 SGHTA, CDR2 FQGTGA. Trimming cost V 5 bases and J 6 bases; bases outside gene matches: 10. The CDR3 consists of 16 residues. In DNA form, the CDR3 reads TGTGCCAGCAGCCCGCGGGGGGGCCGTTCCCCCGGGGAGCTGTTTTTT. As protein: CASSPRGGRSPGELFF.

V and J are TRBV9 and TRBJ2-1, with 7 bases matching TRBD2. This CDR3 contains 15 residues. Germline V CDR1 and CDR2: SGDLS, YYNGEE. Trimming cost V 0 bases and J 9 bases; bases outside gene matches: 9. CDR3 protein: CASSVDPSGGGEQFF. The CDR3 DNA is TGTGCCAGCAGCGTAGACCCTAGCGGTGGGGGTGAGCAGTTCTTC.

This chain joins TRBV19 and TRBJ1-2; D ambiguous. The CDR3 sequence is 14 residues long. V lost 5 bases, J lost 4 bases, and 14 bases lay in between. The germline V gene encodes CDR1 LNHDA and CDR2 SQIVND (reference sequence). This CDR3 reads CASSALLPPYGYTF. The CDR3 coding sequence is TGTGCCAGTAGTGCCTTACTTCCCCCCTATGGCTACACCTTC.

J is TRBJ1-1 and V is TRBV7-8; no definite D call. Germline CDR1 SGHVS, CDR2 FQNEAQ. The CDR3 totals 13 residues. Trimming took off 6 bases at V and 5 bases at J, with 13 bases between the two ends. The CDR3 spells CASRRATGTEAFF. The CDR3 DNA reads TGTGCCAGCAGGAGGGCTACGGGGACTGAAGCTTTCTTT.

The chain links TRBV19 to TRBJ1-1, with a tentative D call TRBD1 (6 bases). This CDR3 has 14 residues. Germline V gene lookup returns CDR1 LNHDA and CDR2 SQIVND (reference sequence). Trimming pared 3 bases from V and 1 base from J, leaving 9 bases between. The CDR3 sequence is CASSMTGSNTEAFF. CDR3 DNA: TGTGCCAGTAGTATGACAGGTTCGAACACTGAAGCTTTCTTT.

The chain carries TRBV18 and TRBJ2-7, with TRBD1 as a possible D gene (5 bases). Trimming took 3 bases from V and 1 from J, leaving 10 bases between them. Germline V gene lookup returns CDR1 KGHSH and CDR2 LQKENI. This CDR3 has 14 residues. The CDR3, as DNA: TGTGCCAGCTCACCTTCGACAGCTTCCTACGAGCAGTACTTC. As protein: CASSPSTASYEQYF. The full variable domain, its missing parts supplied by reference TRBV18 and TRBJ2-7, is NAGVMQNPRHLVRRRGQEARLRCSPMKGHSHVYWYRQLPEEGLKFMVYLQKENIIDESGMPKERFSAEFPKEGPSILRIQQVVRGDSAAYFCASSPSTASYEQYFGPGTRLTVT.

The chain is built from TRBV28 and TRBJ2-7; D is undetermined. Per germline, CDR1 MDHEN and CDR2 SYDVKM. V was shortened by 6 bases and J by 5 bases, with 23 bases between the two germline ends. This CDR3 has 16 residues. The chain's CDR3 is CASRSPPDPPGNEQYF. Here the CDR3 DNA reads TGTGCCAGCAGATCCCCCCCTGACCCACCAGGCAACGAGCAGTACTTC.

In this sample, this clone turned up a few times. V gene TRBV13 combines with J gene TRBJ1-2; TRBD1 might be the D (6 bases). V was shortened by 0 bases and J by 4 bases, with 15 bases between the two germline ends. The CDR3 has 16 residues. From germline, CDR1 is PRHDT and CDR2 FYEKMQ (reference sequence). As DNA, the CDR3 is TGTGCCAGCAGCTTAGGCCGTGGCAGGGGAAGCTATGGCTACACCTTC. Translated, it gives CASSLGRGRGSYGYTF.

J is TRBJ2-7 and V is TRBV6-5, with 9 nucleotides matching TRBD1. The CDR3 totals 14 residues. In germline, CDR1 is MNHEY, CDR2 SVGAGI. The junction had 9 bases not matched to a gene; V was cut back by 7 bases and J by 5 bases. The CDR3 loop is CASKRSGTGNEQYF. As DNA, the CDR3 is TGTGCCAGCAAGAGGTCCGGGACAGGGAACGAGCAGTACTTC.

V usage is TRBV28 and J usage is TRBJ2-5; possibly TRBD2 for D (6 bases). The CDR3 has 18 amino acids. Trimming removed 3 bases from V and 2 bases from J, with 22 bases in between. CDR1 is MDHEN and CDR2 is SYDVKM in the germline V gene. This CDR3 is CASSFRIGRASEQETQYF. As DNA, the CDR3 is TGTGCCAGCAGTTTTCGGATCGGGCGGGCTAGCGAACAAGAGACCCAGTACTTC.

V and J are TRBV28 and TRBJ2-3; 7 nucleotides agree with TRBD2. Germline values: CDR1 MDHEN, CDR2 SYDVKM. The CDR3 is made up of 17 amino acids. V gave up 3 bases and J gave up 5 bases; unmatched junction bases: 14. The CDR3 DNA reads as TGTGCCAGCAGTTTGGGCCTAGCGGTCGGAGGCGTAGATACGCAGTATTTT. Amino acids: CASSLGLAVGGVDTQYF.

This chain uses TRBV10-3 with TRBJ1-1; 11 nucleotides agree with TRBD1. Germline CDR1 and CDR2: ENHRY and SYGVKD. V lost 4 bases, J lost 7 bases, and 14 bases stayed unmatched. The CDR3 is made up of 17 amino acids. CDR3 nucleotides: TGTGCCATCAGTGCCGGACAGGGGGCTGGAGGCCTCCTTGAAGCTTTCTTT. It codes for CAISAGQGAGGLLEAFF.